This note documents a single T cell receptor (beta chain) sequence. These data are taken from a study of blood T cell repertoires in COVID-19. Study details: COVID-19 samples collected from the United States, Italy and Spain covered acute and convalescent phases.

Here immunoSEQ multiplex PCR was the method, and the copy in TCRdb shows in-frame clones only, minus some. The sample lists under 250,000 clones, about four fifths occurring once. This CDR3 region has 15 residues. Germline CDR1 reads SGHRS; CDR2 reads YFSETQ. The junction had 8 bases not matched to a gene; V was cut back by 4 bases and J by 5 bases. This TCR came from a man in his forties or fifties with active or convalescent COVID-19. The J gene is TRBJ2-5, the V gene TRBV5-1, with 10 bases that match TRBD1. The material sequenced was peripheral blood. CDR3 in amino acids: CASSLTGGAGETQYF. The CDR3 nucleotides are TGCGCCAGCAGCCTGACAGGGGGCGCGGGGGAGACCCAGTACTTC.